A selection of T cell receptor beta chains follows, all from one sample in a study of blood T cell repertoires in COVID-19. Using immunoSEQ multiplex PCR, the repertoire was profiled, and TCRdb retains in-frame clones only, with some absent. The data hold roughly 68,000 clones, with about three quarters observed a single time. Sample: peripheral blood. The receptors were gathered from a human donor in a cohort sampled during active COVID-19. CDR3s include the opening cysteine and the closing phenylalanine or tryptophan. A D gene is named only where the DNA matches it firmly. Part of the rows lack a size; the others show once, few, many or a class for expanded clones.

d_call: NA
v_call: TRBV30
clone_size: NA
j_call: TRBJ2-2
cdr3_aa: CAWSPLGSGLNTGELFF
cdr3_nt: TGTGCCTGGAGTCCCCTCGGGAGCGGGCTTAACACCGGGGAGCTGTTTTTT

d_call: NA
v_call: TRBV6-5
clone_size: NA
j_call: TRBJ1-3
cdr3_aa: CASSYLAGKGNTIYF
cdr3_nt: TGTGCCAGCAGTTACCTGGCAGGGAAAGGAAACACCATATATTTT

d_call: TRBD1
v_call: TRBV2
clone_size: NA
j_call: TRBJ1-5
cdr3_aa: CASMGQDNQPQHF
cdr3_nt: TGTGCCAGCATGGGACAGGACAATCAGCCCCAGCATTTT

d_call: NA
v_call: TRBV28
clone_size: NA
j_call: TRBJ2-7
cdr3_aa: CASSGWGAYEQYF
cdr3_nt: TGTGCCAGCAGTGGGTGGGGGGCCTACGAGCAGTACTTC

d_call: NA
v_call: TRBV27
clone_size: NA
j_call: TRBJ1-6
cdr3_aa: CASSLVGAAYNSPLHF
cdr3_nt: TGTGCCAGCAGTTTGGTGGGGGCCGCCTATAATTCACCCCTCCACTTT

d_call: NA
v_call: TRBV28
clone_size: NA
j_call: TRBJ1-5
cdr3_aa: CASSFWGVEQPQHF
cdr3_nt: TGTGCCAGCAGTTTCTGGGGGGTCGAACAGCCCCAGCATTTT

d_call: TRBD1
v_call: TRBV15
clone_size: NA
j_call: TRBJ1-3
cdr3_aa: CATSPPGQGDPISGNTIYF
cdr3_nt: TGTGCCACCAGCCCGCCGGGACAGGGGGACCCAATCTCTGGAAACACCATATATTTT

d_call: NA
v_call: TRBV24-1
clone_size: few
j_call: TRBJ1-5
cdr3_aa: CATSDPGGNQPQHF
cdr3_nt: TGTGCCACCAGTGATCCGGGTGGCAATCAGCCCCAGCATTTT

d_call: TRBD1
v_call: TRBV28
clone_size: NA
j_call: TRBJ1-2
cdr3_aa: CASSKGQAPNYGYTF
cdr3_nt: TGTGCCAGCAGCAAGGGACAGGCTCCCAACTATGGCTACACCTTC

d_call: TRBD2
v_call: TRBV28
clone_size: NA
j_call: TRBJ2-5
cdr3_aa: CASTLPALAGGETQYF
cdr3_nt: TGTGCCAGCACCCTCCCGGCCCTAGCGGGAGGGGAGACCCAGTACTTC

d_call: TRBD1
v_call: TRBV24-1
clone_size: NA
j_call: TRBJ1-2
cdr3_aa: CATSDPGQADGYTF
cdr3_nt: TGTGCCACCAGTGATCCGGGACAGGCGGATGGCTACACCTTC

d_call: TRBD2
v_call: TRBV7-9
clone_size: few
j_call: TRBJ2-3
cdr3_aa: CASSPGLAGSRTDTQYF
cdr3_nt: TGTGCCAGCAGCCCGGGACTAGCGGGATCTCGGACAGATACGCAGTATTTT

d_call: NA
v_call: TRBV12-3/TRBV12-4
clone_size: NA
j_call: TRBJ1-1
cdr3_aa: CASSLRRTEAFF
cdr3_nt: TGTGCCAGCAGTTTACGGCGGACTGAAGCTTTCTTT

d_call: NA
v_call: TRBV18
clone_size: NA
j_call: TRBJ1-1
cdr3_aa: CASSRQGGNTEAFF
cdr3_nt: TGTGCCAGCTCCCGCCAGGGAGGGAACACTGAAGCTTTCTTT